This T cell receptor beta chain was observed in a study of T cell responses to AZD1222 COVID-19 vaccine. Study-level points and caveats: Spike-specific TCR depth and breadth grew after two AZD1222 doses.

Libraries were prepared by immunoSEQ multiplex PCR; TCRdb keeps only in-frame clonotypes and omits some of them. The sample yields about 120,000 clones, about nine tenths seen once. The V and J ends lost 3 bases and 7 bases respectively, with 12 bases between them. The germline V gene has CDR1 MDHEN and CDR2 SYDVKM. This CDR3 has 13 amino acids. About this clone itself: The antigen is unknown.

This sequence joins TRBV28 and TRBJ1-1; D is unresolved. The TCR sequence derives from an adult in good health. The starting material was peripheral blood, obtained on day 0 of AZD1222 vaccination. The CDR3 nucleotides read TGTGCCAGCAGTTTTCCTGGCCGCCATGAAGCTTTCTTT. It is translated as CASSFPGRHEAFF. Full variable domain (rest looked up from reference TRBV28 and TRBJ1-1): DVKVTQSSRYLVKRTGEKVFLECVQDMDHENMFWYRQDPGLGLRLIYFSYDVKMKEKGDIPEGYSVSREKKERFSLILESASTNQTSMYLCASSFPGRHEAFFGQGTRLTVV.